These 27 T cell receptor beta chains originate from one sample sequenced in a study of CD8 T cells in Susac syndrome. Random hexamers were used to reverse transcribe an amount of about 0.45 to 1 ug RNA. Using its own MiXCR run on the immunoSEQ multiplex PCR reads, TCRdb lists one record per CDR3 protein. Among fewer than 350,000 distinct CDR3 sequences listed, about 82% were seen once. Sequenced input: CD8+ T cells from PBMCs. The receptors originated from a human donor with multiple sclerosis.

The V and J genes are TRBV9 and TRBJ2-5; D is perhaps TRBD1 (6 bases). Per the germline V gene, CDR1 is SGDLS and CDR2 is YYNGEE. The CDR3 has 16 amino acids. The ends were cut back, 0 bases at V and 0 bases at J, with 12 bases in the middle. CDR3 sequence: CASSVGGRGYQETQYF. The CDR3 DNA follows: TGTGCCAGCAGCGTAGGGGGCAGGGGATACCAAGAGACCCAGTACTTC. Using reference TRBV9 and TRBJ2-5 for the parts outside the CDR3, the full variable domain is DSGVTQTPKHLITATGQRVTLRCSPRSGDLSVYWYQQSLDQGLQFLIQYYNGEERAKGNILERFSAQQFPDLHSELNLSSLELGDSALYFCASSVGGRGYQETQYFGPGTRLLVL.

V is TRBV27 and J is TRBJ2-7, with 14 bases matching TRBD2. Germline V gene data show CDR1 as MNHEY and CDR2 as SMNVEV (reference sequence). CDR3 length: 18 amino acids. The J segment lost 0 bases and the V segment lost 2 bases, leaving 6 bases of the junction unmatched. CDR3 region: CASSLHGLAGGHSYEQYF. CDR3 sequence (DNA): TGTGCCAGCAGTTTACACGGACTAGCGGGAGGTCACTCCTACGAGCAGTACTTC.

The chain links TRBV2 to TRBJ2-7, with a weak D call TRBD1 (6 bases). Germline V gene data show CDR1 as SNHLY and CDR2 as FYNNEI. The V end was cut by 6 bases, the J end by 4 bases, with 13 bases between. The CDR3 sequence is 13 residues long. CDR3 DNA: TGTGCCAGCAGGGAGGACAGCCCTTACGAGCAGTACTTC. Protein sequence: CASREDSPYEQYF.

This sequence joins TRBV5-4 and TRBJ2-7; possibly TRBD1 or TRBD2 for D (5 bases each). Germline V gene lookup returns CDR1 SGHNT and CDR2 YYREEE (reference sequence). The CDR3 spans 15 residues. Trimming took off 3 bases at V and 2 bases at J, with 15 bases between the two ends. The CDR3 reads CASSSDQLGPYEQYF. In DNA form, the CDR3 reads TGTGCCAGCAGCTCAGACCAGTTGGGACCCTACGAGCAGTACTTC.

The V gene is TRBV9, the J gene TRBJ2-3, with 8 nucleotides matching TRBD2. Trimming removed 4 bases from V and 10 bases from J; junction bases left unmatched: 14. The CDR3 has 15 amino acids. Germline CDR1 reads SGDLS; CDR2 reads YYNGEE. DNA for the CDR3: TGTGCCAGCAGCTCCCCCGAGACTAGCGCCTCCGCGCAGTATTTT. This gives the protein CASSSPETSASAQYF.

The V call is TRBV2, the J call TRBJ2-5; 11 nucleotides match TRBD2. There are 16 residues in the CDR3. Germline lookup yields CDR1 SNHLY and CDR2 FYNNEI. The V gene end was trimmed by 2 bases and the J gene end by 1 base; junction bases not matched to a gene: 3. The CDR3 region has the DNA TGTGCCAGCAGTGAAATGCTAGCGGGAGGCCAAGAGACCCAGTACTTC. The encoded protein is CASSEMLAGGQETQYF. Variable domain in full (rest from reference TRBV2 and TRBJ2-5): EPEVTQTPSHQVTQMGQEVILRCVPISNHLYFYWYRQILGQKVEFLVSFYNNEISEKSEIFDDQFSVERPDGSNFTLKIRSTKLEDSAMYFCASSEMLAGGQETQYFGPGTRLLVL.

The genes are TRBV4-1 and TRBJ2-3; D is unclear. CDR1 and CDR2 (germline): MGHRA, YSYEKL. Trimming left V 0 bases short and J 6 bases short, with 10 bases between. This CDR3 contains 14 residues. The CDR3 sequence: CASSQERTADTQYF. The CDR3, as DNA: TGCGCCAGCAGCCAAGAGCGAACAGCCGATACGCAGTATTTT.

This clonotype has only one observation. The CDR3 sequence is CASRPPKFGRAGKYEQYF. The CDR3 DNA follows: TGTGCAAGTCGCCCCCCCAAGTTCGGGCGAGCGGGGAAATACGAGCAGTACTTC. The chain is built from TRBV12-2 and TRBJ2-7; TRBD2 is the table's D call and was not checked against the DNA. TRBV12-2 is termed a pseudogene. This CDR3 is 18 amino acids long.

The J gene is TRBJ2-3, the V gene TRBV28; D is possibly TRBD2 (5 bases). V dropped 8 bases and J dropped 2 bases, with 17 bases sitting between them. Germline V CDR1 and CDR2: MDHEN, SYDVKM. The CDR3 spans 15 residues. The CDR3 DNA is TGTGCCAGCCAGCCTGCGCGGGCCGACACAGATACGCAGTATTTT. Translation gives CASQPARADTDTQYF.

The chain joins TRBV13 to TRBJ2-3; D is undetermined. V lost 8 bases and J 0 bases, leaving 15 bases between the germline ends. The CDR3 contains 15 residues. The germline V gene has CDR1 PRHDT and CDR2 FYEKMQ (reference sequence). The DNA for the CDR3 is TGTGCCAGCGGGTCCCGCGGATCTAGCACAGATACGCAGTATTTT. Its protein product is CASGSRGSSTDTQYF.

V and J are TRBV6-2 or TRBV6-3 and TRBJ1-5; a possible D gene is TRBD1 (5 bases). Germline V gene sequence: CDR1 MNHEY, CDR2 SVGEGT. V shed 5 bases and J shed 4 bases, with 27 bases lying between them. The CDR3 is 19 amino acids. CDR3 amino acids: CASSAAPQGKRPYNQPQHF. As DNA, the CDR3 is TGTGCCAGCAGTGCAGCACCTCAGGGAAAAAGACCTTATAATCAGCCCCAGCATTTT.

Written as DNA, the CDR3 is TGTGCCAGCAGCGTAATAGGGGGCGAATTGGAAGCTTTCTTT. Amino acids: CASSVIGGELEAFF. The chain uses TRBV9 and TRBJ1-1; 7 bases agree with TRBD1. This CDR3 contains 14 residues. The J segment lost 8 bases and the V segment lost 1 base, leaving 8 bases of the junction unmatched. Germline-derived CDR1 and CDR2 are SGDLS and YYNGEE.

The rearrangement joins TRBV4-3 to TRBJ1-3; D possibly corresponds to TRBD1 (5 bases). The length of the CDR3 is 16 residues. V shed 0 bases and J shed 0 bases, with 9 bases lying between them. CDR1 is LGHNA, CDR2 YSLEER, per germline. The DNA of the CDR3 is TGCGCCAGCAGCCAAGATCGGGACGGCTCTGGAAACACCATATATTTT. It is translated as CASSQDRDGSGNTIYF.

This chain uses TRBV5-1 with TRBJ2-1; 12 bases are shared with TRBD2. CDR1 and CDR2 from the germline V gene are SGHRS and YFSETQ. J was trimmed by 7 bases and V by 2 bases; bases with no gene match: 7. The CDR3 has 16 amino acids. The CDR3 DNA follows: TGCGCCAGCAGCTTTTCGACTAGCGGGAGTTCGAATGAGCAGTTCTTC. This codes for CASSFSTSGSSNEQFF.

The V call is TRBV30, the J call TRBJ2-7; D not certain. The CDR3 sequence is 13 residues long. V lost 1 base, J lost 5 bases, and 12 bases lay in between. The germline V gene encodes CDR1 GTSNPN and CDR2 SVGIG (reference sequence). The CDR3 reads CAWSGIVGNEQYF. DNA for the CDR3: TGTGCCTGGAGTGGAATTGTCGGTAACGAGCAGTACTTC.

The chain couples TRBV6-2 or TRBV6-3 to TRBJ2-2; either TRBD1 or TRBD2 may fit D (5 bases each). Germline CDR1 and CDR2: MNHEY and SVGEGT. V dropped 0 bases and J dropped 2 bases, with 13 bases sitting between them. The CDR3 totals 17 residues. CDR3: CASSYSLTRGNTGELFF. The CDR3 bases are TGTGCCAGCAGTTACTCCTTAACGAGGGGAAACACCGGGGAGCTGTTTTTT.

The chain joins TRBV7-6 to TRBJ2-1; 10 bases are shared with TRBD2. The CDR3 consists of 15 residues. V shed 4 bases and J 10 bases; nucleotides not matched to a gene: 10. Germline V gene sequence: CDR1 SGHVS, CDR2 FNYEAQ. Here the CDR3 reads CASSSTAGGPREQFF. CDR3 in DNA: TGTGCCAGCAGCTCTACAGCGGGAGGGCCGAGGGAGCAGTTCTTC.

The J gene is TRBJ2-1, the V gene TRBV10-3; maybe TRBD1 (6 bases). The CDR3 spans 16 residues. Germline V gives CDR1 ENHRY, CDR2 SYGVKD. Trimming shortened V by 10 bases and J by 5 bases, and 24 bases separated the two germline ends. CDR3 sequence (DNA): TGTGCCACCTACCCCGGGACATCGTCCGCACACAATGAGCAGTTCTTC. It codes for CATYPGTSSAHNEQFF.

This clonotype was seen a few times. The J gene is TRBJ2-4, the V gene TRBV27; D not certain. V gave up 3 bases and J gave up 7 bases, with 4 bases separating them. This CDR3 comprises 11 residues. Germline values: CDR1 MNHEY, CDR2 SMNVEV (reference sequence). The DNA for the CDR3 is TGTGCCAGCAGTTTGGGGAACATTCAGTACTTC. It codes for CASSLGNIQYF.

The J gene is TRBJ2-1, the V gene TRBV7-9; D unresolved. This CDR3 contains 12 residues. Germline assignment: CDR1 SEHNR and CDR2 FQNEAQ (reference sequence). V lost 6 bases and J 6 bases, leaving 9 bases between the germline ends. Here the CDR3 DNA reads TGTGCCAGCAGATACTACGGCAATGAGCAGTTCTTC. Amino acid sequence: CASRYYGNEQFF.

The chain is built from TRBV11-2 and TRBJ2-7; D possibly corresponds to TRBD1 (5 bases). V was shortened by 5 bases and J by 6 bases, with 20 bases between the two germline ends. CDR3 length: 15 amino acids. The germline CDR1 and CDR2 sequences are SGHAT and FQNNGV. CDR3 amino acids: CASSASREVESEQYF. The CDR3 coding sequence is TGTGCCAGCAGCGCAAGCAGGGAAGTGGAATCCGAGCAGTACTTC.

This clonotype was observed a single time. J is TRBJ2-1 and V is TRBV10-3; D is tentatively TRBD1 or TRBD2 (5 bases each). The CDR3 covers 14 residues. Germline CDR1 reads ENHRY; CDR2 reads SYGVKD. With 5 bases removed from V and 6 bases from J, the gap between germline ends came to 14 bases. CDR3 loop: CAISTGTEINEQFF. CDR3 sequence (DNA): TGTGCCATCAGTACCGGGACGGAAATCAATGAGCAGTTCTTC.

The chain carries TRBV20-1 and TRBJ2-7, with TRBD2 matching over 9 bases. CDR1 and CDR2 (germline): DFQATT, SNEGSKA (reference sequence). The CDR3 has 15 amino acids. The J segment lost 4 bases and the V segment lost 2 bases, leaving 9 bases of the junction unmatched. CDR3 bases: TGCAGTGCTAGAAGCCTAGCGGGACCTATTTACGAGCAGTACTTC. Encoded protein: CSARSLAGPIYEQYF.

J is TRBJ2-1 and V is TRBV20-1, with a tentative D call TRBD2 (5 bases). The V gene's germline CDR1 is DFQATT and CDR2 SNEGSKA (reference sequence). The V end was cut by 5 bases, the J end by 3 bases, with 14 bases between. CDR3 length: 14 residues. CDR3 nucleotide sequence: TGCAGTGCTCAGTCTAGCTGGGGCTACAATGAGCAGTTCTTC. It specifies CSAQSSWGYNEQFF.

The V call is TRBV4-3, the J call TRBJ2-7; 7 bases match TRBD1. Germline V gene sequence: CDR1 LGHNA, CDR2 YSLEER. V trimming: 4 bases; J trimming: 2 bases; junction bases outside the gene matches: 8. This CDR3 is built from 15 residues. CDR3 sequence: CASSPRQGEAYEQYF. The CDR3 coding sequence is TGCGCCAGCAGCCCCCGACAGGGTGAGGCCTACGAGCAGTACTTC.

The CDR3, as DNA: TGTGCCTGGAGTGTAATGGGGGCAGGAGAGACCCAGTACTTC. Its translation: CAWSVMGAGETQYF. This chain connects TRBV30 to TRBJ2-5; a weak D match, TRBD1 (6 bases). Germline lookup yields CDR1 GTSNPN and CDR2 SVGIG (reference sequence). The CDR3 is made up of 14 amino acids. Trimming removed 0 bases from V and 4 bases from J, with 12 bases in between.

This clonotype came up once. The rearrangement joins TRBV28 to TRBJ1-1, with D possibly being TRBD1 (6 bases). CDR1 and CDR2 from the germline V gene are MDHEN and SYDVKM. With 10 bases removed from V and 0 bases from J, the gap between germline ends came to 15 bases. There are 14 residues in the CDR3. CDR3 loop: CATQQGEMNTEAFF. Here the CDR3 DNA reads TGTGCCACCCAACAGGGAGAGATGAACACTGAAGCTTTCTTT.